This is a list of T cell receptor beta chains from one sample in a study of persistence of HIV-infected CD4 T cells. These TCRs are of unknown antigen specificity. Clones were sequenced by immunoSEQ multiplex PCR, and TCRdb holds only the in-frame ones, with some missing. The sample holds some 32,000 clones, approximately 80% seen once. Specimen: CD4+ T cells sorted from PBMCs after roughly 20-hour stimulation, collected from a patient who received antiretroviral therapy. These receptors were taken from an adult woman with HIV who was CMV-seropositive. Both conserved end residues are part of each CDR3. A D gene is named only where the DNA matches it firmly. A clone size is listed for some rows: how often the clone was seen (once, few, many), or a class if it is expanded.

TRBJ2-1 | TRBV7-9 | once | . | TGTGCCAGCAGCTTTGCGGGGCAGTACAATGAGCAGTTCTTC | CASSFAGQYNEQFF
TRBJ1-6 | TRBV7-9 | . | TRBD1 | TGTGCCAGCAGCTCCACAGGGGAGGGGTCACCCCTCCACTTT | CASSSTGEGSPLHF
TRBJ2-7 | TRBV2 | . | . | TGTGCCAGCACTGTGGACAGACGAAGCTACGAGCAGTACTTC | CASTVDRRSYEQYF
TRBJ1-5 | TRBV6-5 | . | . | TGTGCCAGCAGGCGGGATAGCAATCAGCCCCAGCATTTT | CASRRDSNQPQHF
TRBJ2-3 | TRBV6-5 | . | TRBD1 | TGTGCCAGCGGATCTGGACAGGGAGTTACAGATACGCAGTATTTT | CASGSGQGVTDTQYF
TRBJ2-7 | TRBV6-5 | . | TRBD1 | TGTGCCAGCAGCCGAACGGGACAGAGCTCCTACGAGCAGTACTTC | CASSRTGQSSYEQYF
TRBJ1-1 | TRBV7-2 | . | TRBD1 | TGTGCCAGCAGCTTGGACAGGGGGAGCACTGAAGCTTTCTTT | CASSLDRGSTEAFF
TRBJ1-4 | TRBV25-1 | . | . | TGTGCCAGCAGTGAATGGGAGGGGTTAAAACTGTTTTTT | CASSEWEGLKLFF
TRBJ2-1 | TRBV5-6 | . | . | TGTGCCAGCAGCCTGAGAGCCCAATACAATGAGCAGTTCTTC | CASSLRAQYNEQFF
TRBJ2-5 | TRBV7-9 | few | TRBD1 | TGTGCCAGCAGCTTAGGGGACAGGGGGAACCACGAGACCCAGTACTTC | CASSLGDRGNHETQYF
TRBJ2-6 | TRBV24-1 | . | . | TGTGCCACCAGTCCTCAAGGGGGATCTGGGGCCAACGTCCTGACTTTC | CATSPQGGSGANVLTF
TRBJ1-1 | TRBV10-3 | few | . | TGTGCCACCGCGGACAGCATGAACACTGAAGCTTTCTTT | CATADSMNTEAFF
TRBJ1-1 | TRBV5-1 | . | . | TGCGCCAGCAGCTTACAAACAGAGAACACTGAAGCTTTCTTT | CASSLQTENTEAFF
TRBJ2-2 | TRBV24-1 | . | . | TGTGCCACCAGTGCAGGAATCGGTGATTCGGCCGGGGAGCTGTTTTTT | CATSAGIGDSAGELFF
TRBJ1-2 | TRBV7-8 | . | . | TGTGCCAGCAGCTCAGCTACACATGGGACACCCCAAGATTACACCTTC | CASSSATHGTPQDYTF
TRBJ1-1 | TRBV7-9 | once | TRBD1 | TGTGCCAGCAGCTTATCTGCGACAGGGGGCACTGAAGCTTTCTTT | CASSLSATGGTEAFF
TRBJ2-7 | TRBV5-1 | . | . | TGCGCCAGCAGCTGGGACACCGCCTCCTACGAGCAGTACTTC | CASSWDTASYEQYF
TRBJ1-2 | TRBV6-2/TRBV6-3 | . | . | TGTGCCAGCAGTAGGACATCCCAACGGGGCTACACCTTC | CASSRTSQRGYTF
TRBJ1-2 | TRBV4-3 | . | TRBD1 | TGCGCCAGCAGCCCGGGACAGGGTGCCAGCTATGGCTACACCTTC | CASSPGQGASYGYTF
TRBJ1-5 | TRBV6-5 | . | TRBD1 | TGTGCCAGCAGGGGACAGGGGGGCCTCAATCAGCCCCAGCATTTT | CASRGQGGLNQPQHF
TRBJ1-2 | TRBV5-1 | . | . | TGCGCCAGCAGCTTGACCACAACGGCCAGAAACACCTTC | CASSLTTTARNTF
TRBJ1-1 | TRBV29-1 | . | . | TGCAGCGGGGGGGAGAACACTGAAGCTTTCTTT | CSGGENTEAFF
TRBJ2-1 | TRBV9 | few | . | TGTGCCAGCAGCGCCCTCGATTCCCAACCATATGAGCAGTTCTTC | CASSALDSQPYEQFF
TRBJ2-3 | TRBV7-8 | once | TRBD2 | TGTGCCAGCAGCCCTGGGACTAGCGGAGCTAGCACAGATACGCAGTATTTT | CASSPGTSGASTDTQYF
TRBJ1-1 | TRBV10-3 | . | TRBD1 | TGTGCCATCAGACAGACAGGGGATAACACTGAAGCTTTCTTT | CAIRQTGDNTEAFF
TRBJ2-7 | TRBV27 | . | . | TGTGCCAGCAGTTGGGGGTCCTTTTCCTACGAGCAGTACTTC | CASSWGSFSYEQYF
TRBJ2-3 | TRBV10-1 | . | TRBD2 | TGCGCCAGCAGTGCGGGGGGAGATACGCAGTATTTT | CASSAGGDTQYF
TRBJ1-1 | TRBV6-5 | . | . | TGTGCCAGCAGTCATCAGTTTGGCGACACTGAAGCTTTCTTT | CASSHQFGDTEAFF
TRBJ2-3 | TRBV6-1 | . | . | TGTGCCAGCAGTGTGGGCCTTACTCAAGGGAGCACAGATACGCAGTATTTT | CASSVGLTQGSTDTQYF
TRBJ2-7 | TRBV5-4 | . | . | TGTGCCAGCAGCTTGGGGGGTGGGGTGTACCACTACGAGCAGTACTTC | CASSLGGGVYHYEQYF
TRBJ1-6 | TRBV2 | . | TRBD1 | TGTGCCAGCCTCGACAGGGCGGTCTTTAATTCACCCCTCCACTTT | CASLDRAVFNSPLHF
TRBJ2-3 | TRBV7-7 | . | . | TGTGCCAGCAGCTTAGAGGGGCCCACAGATACGCAGTATTTT | CASSLEGPTDTQYF
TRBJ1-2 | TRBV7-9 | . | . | TGTGCCAGCAGCTCTCTGGTGGGTAACTATGGCTACACCTTC | CASSSLVGNYGYTF
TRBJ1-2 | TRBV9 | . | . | TGTGCCAGCAGCGTAGCGCCAGAAGCAATCTATGGCTACACCTTC | CASSVAPEAIYGYTF
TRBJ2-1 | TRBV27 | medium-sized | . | TGTGCCAGCAGCCAGGATTACGGACGGGGGCAGTTCTTC | CASSQDYGRGQFF